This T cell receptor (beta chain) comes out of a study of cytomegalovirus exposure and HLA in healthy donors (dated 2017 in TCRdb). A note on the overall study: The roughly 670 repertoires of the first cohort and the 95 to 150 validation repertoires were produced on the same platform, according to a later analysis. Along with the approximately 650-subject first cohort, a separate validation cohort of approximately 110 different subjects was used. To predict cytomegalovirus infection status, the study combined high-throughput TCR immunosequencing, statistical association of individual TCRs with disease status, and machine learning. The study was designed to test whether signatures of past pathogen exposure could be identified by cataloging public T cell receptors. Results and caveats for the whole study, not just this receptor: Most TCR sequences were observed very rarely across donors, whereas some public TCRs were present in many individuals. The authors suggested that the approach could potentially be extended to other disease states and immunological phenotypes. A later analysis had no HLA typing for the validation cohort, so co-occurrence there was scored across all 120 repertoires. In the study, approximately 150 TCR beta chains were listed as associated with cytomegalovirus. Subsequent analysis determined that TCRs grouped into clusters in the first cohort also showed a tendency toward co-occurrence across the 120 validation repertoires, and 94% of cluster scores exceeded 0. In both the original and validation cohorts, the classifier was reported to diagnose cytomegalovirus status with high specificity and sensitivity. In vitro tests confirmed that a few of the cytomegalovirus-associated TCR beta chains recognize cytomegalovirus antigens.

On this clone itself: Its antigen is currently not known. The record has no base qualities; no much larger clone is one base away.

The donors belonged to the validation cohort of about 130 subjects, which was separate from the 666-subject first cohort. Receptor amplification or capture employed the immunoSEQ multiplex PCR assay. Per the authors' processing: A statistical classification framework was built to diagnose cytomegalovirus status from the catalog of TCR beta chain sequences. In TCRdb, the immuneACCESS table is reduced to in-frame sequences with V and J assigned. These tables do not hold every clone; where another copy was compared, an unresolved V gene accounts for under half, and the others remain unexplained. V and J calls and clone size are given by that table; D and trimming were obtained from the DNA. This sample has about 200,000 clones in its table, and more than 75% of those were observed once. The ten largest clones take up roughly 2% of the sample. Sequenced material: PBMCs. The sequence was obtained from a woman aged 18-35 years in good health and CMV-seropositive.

The CDR3 region has the sequence CASSLSTGVQGYTF. The DNA sequence is TGCGCCAGCAGCTTGAGCACAGGGGTGCAGGGCTACACCTTC. The chain is assembled from TRBV5-1 and TRBJ1-2, with 7 bases aligning to TRBD1. The germline V gene specifies SGHRS as CDR1 and YFSETQ as CDR2. Trimming takes 1 base off V and 8 bases off J; junction bases not matched to a gene: 8. The CDR3 measures 14 amino acids from cysteine to phenylalanine. Of all the DNA, just the CDR3 is kept, 42 bases in frame from base 1.